The rows below give T cell receptor beta chains drawn from one sample of a study of blood T cell repertoires in COVID-19. Produced via immunoSEQ multiplex PCR; TCRdb's table is partial and in-frame only. The repertoire has 200,000 to 300,000 clones, around 87% of them found once; the top ten carry more than 6.5%. Sequenced: peripheral blood. The receptors here all came from an older woman with active or convalescent COVID-19. CDR3s include the opening cysteine and the closing phenylalanine or tryptophan. A D gene is named only where the DNA matches it firmly. Rows give clone size only sometimes, using once, few, many, or a class for an expanded clone.

cdr3_length d_call j_call v_call clone_size cdr3_aa cdr3_nt
13 . TRBJ2-3 TRBV5-4 . CASSGALGDTQYF TGTGCCAGCAGCGGGGCTTTAGGGGATACGCAGTATTTT
12 . TRBJ1-1 TRBV20-1 . CSASLPDTEAFF TGCAGTGCTAGTCTCCCGGACACTGAAGCTTTCTTT
12 . TRBJ1-2 TRBV29-1 . CSAPTGRDGYTF TGCAGCGCTCCCACAGGGAGGGATGGCTACACCTTC
13 . TRBJ1-6 TRBV14 . CASSLQVNSPLHF TGTGCCAGCAGCCTACAGGTCAATTCACCCCTCCACTTT
16 TRBD1 TRBJ2-7 TRBV7-9 . CASSPTRGRESYEQYF TGTGCCAGCAGCCCAACTAGGGGGCGAGAGTCGTACGAGCAGTACTTC
15 TRBD2 TRBJ2-7 TRBV12-5 . CASGLVLRGVREQYF TGTGCTAGTGGTTTGGTACTTCGGGGGGTCAGGGAGCAGTACTTC
14 . TRBJ2-3 TRBV6-5 . CATKLLLGPDTQYF TGTGCCACCAAGCTACTGCTTGGGCCAGATACGCAGTATTTT
14 TRBD2 TRBJ2-3 TRBV11-2 . CASSVGGRTDTQYF TGTGCCAGCAGCGTGGGCGGGAGAACAGATACGCAGTATTTT
14 . TRBJ1-4 TRBV27 . CASSLGQGREKLFF TGTGCCAGCAGTTTGGGGCAGGGGCGGGAAAAACTGTTTTTT
14 . TRBJ1-4 TRBV7-2 few CASSPTRGDEKLFF TGTGCCAGCAGCCCGACCCGGGGGGATGAAAAACTGTTTTTT
11 . TRBJ1-6 TRBV5-5 . CASSSPGALHF TGTGCCAGCAGCTCCCCGGGGGCCCTCCACTTT
15 TRBD1 TRBJ1-2 TRBV3-1/TRBV3-2 . CASSQTGGANYGYTF TGTGCCAGCAGCCAGACAGGGGGCGCTAACTATGGCTACACCTTC
15 . TRBJ2-2 TRBV13 few CASSLTGGNTGELFF TGTGCCAGCAGCTTAACCGGGGGGAACACCGGGGAGCTGTTTTTT
19 . TRBJ1-3 TRBV7-9 . CASSLDRRPRARSGNTIYF TGTGCCAGCAGCTTAGATCGGAGGCCGCGGGCTCGCTCTGGAAACACCATATATTTT
17 TRBD2 TRBJ2-5 TRBV7-9 . CASSLGLAGILQETQYF TGTGCCAGCAGCCTAGGACTAGCGGGGATTCTCCAAGAGACCCAGTACTTC
19 TRBD1 TRBJ2-3 TRBV7-9 few CASSQYFQTGTGSTDTQYF TGTGCCAGCAGCCAGTATTTCCAAACCGGGACAGGTAGCACAGATACGCAGTATTTT
17 . TRBJ1-1 TRBV5-8 . CASSLGIGTAANTEAFF TGTGCCAGCAGCTTGGGAATTGGGACTGCCGCTAACACTGAAGCTTTCTTT
14 . TRBJ1-5 TRBV6-2/TRBV6-3 . CASSYSQVNQPQHF TGTGCCAGCAGTTACTCGCAGGTAAATCAGCCCCAGCATTTT
16 TRBD1 TRBJ2-2 TRBV19 . CASSIGGTGRPGELFF TGTGCCAGTAGTATAGGGGGGACAGGGCGTCCCGGGGAGCTGTTTTTT
14 . TRBJ2-7 TRBV7-2 . CASSLDQGTYEQYF TGTGCCAGCAGCTTAGACCAGGGAACGTACGAGCAGTACTTC
14 TRBD1 TRBJ1-1 TRBV7-3 . CASSLTGGAPEAFF TGTGCCAGCAGCTTGACAGGGGGCGCCCCTGAAGCTTTCTTT
13 . TRBJ1-3 TRBV25-1 . CASSRGQGINIYF TGTGCCAGCAGTAGAGGTCAGGGGATTAACATATATTTT
15 TRBD2 TRBJ2-4 TRBV19 . CASSIIGTSGNIQYF TGTGCCAGTAGTATTATAGGGACTAGCGGAAACATTCAGTACTTC
13 TRBD1 TRBJ1-2 TRBV2 . CASRYTGQDGYTF TGTGCCAGCAGATATACAGGACAGGATGGCTACACCTTC
15 TRBD1 TRBJ1-2 TRBV18 . CASSPGGQGLRGYTF TGTGCCAGCTCACCTGGGGGACAGGGGCTGCGTGGCTACACCTTC
15 TRBD1 TRBJ2-3 TRBV7-9 once CASSPPGGRPDTQYF TGTGCCAGCAGCCCCCCAGGGGGCAGACCAGATACGCAGTATTTT
12 . TRBJ1-4 TRBV16 . CASSQSREKLFF TGTGCCAGCAGCCAATCACGGGAAAAACTGTTTTTT
13 TRBD1 TRBJ1-4 TRBV10-3 . CAITDRPNEKLFF TGTGCCATCACGGACAGGCCAAATGAAAAACTGTTTTTT
15 . TRBJ2-7 TRBV18 . CASSLQGSVNYEQYF TGTGCCAGCTCATTACAGGGATCGGTGAACTACGAGCAGTACTTC
11 . TRBJ2-7 TRBV7-2 . CASSPGYEQYF TGTGCCAGCAGTCCCGGTTACGAGCAGTACTTC
13 . TRBJ2-5 TRBV10-3 . CAISASPQETQYF TGTGCCATCAGTGCGAGTCCTCAAGAGACCCAGTACTTC
12 . TRBJ1-1 TRBV29-1 . CSGGHQNTEAFF TGCAGCGGGGGACATCAGAACACTGAAGCTTTCTTT
16 . TRBJ1-3 TRBV5-6 . CASSHTPSGPGNTIYF TGTGCCAGCAGCCACACCCCTTCAGGTCCAGGAAACACCATATATTTT
12 . TRBJ1-5 TRBV6-2/TRBV6-3 few CASSPGAQPQHF TGTGCCAGCAGCCCAGGGGCTCAGCCCCAGCATTTT
15 . TRBJ2-3 TRBV6-6 . CASSYIGGGTDTQYF TGTGCCAGCAGTTATATAGGGGGGGGCACAGATACGCAGTATTTT
13 TRBD1 TRBJ1-4 TRBV11-1 . CASSRGQGEKLFF TGTGCCAGCAGCCGAGGACAGGGCGAAAAACTGTTTTTT
14 . TRBJ1-3 TRBV6-5 . CASRLGYSGNTIYF TGTGCCAGCAGACTCGGGTACTCTGGAAACACCATATATTTT
15 . TRBJ2-3 TRBV7-6 . CASSLGGSGADTQYF TGTGCCAGCAGCTTAGGGGGCTCGGGGGCAGATACGCAGTATTTT
16 TRBD1 TRBJ2-2 TRBV29-1 once CSVEAGQAVMGGELFF TGCAGCGTTGAAGCGGGACAGGCCGTAATGGGCGGGGAGCTGTTTTTT
16 TRBD1 TRBJ1-1 TRBV5-1 few CASSLGQGKVNTEAFF TGCGCCAGCAGCTTAGGACAGGGAAAGGTGAACACTGAAGCTTTCTTT
15 TRBD2 TRBJ2-5 TRBV7-3 . CASSLSGGFEETQYF TGTGCCAGCAGCTTAAGCGGGGGGTTCGAAGAGACCCAGTACTTC
13 . TRBJ2-2 TRBV12-3/TRBV12-4 . CASSSTNTGELFF TGTGCCAGCAGTTCCACGAACACCGGGGAGCTGTTTTTT
14 TRBD1 TRBJ1-1 TRBV7-9 . CASSTGTANTEAFF TGTGCCAGCAGCACCGGGACAGCCAACACTGAAGCTTTCTTT
14 TRBD2 TRBJ2-3 TRBV29-1 once CSVVLLAGGDTQYF TGCAGCGTTGTGTTACTAGCGGGGGGGGATACGCAGTATTTT